This TCR beta chain comes out of a study of shared T cell receptors in the human thymus. The assay was immunoSEQ multiplex PCR, and TCRdb's table has in-frame clones only and misses some. In the table there are hundreds of thousands of clones, about 89% of which are singletons. With V trimmed by 2 bases and J by 5 bases, 0 bases remained unmatched. Per germline, CDR1 MNHNS and CDR2 SASEGT. The CDR3 runs 13 residues. These sequences were also reported in another study, on human thymus T cells. According to that study: Thymic resections from corrective heart surgery supplied the tissue. Highly overlapping thymic repertoires among unrelated individuals were reported in related research.

J is TRBJ1-5 and V is TRBV6-1; 7 bases are shared with TRBD1. The source is a boy under two years old with a congenital heart defect. Input material: thymocytes. CDR3 sequence (DNA): TGTGCCAGCAGTGAAACAGGGGATCAGCCCCAGCATTTT. It translates to CASSETGDQPQHF.